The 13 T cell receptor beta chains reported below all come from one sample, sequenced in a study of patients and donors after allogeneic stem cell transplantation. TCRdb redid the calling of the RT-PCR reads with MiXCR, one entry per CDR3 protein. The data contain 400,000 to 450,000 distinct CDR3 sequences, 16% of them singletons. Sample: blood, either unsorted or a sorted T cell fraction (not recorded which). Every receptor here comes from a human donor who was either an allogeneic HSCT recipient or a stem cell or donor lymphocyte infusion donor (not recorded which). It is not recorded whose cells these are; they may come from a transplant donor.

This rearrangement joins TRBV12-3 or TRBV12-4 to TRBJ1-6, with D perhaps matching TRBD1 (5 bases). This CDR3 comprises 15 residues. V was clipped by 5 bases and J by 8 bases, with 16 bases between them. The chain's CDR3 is CASSVSGTVDSPLHF. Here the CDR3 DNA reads TGTGCCAGCAGTGTATCCGGGACGGTGGATTCACCCCTCCACTTT.

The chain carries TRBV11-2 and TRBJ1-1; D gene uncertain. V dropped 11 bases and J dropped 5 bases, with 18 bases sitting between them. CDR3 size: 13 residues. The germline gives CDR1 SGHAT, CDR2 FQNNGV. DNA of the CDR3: TGTGCCTGCTTACTTGGGGTGCGGACTGAAGCTTTCTTT. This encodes CACLLGVRTEAFF. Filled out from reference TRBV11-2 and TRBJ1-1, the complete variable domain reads EAGVAQSPRYKIIEKRQSVAFWCNPISGHATLYWYQQILGQGPKLLIQFQNNGVVDDSQLPKDRFSAERLKGVDSTLKIQPAKLEDSAVYLCACLLGVRTEAFFGQGTRLTVV.

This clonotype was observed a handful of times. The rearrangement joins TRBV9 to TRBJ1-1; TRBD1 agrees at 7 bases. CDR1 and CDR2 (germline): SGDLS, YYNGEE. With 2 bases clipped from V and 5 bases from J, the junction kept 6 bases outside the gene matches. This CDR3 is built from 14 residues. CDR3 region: CASSVSTGLTEAFF. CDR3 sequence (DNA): TGTGCCAGCAGCGTTTCGACAGGGCTTACTGAAGCTTTCTTT.

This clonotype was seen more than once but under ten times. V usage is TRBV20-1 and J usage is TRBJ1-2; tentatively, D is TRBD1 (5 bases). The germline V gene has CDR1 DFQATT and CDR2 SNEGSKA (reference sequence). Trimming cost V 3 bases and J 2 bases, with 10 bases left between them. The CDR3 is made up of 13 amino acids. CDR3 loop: CSARGGLNYGYTF. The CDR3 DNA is TGCAGTGCTAGGGGGGGATTGAACTATGGCTACACCTTC.

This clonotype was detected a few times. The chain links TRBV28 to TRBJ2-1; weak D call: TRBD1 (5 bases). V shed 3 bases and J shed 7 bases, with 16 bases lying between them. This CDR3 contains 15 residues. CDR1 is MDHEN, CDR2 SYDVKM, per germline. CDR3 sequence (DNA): TGTGCCAGCAGTTTTCGTGGACAAAGACGAAATGAGCAGTTCTTC. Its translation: CASSFRGQRRNEQFF.

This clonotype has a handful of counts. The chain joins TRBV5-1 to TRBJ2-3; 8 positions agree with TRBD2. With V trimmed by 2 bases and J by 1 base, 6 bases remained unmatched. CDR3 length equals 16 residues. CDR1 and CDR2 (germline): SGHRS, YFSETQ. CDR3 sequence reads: CASSFGSGSGTDTQYF. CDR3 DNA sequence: TGCGCCAGCAGCTTCGGAAGCGGGAGTGGCACAGATACGCAGTATTTT.

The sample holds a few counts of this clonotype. DNA of the CDR3: TGCAGTGCTTCCTTAATCCCAGGACCTACGCAGTATTTT. Its protein is CSASLIPGPTQYF. This sequence joins TRBV20-1 and TRBJ2-3; D remains ambiguous. Deletions cut 5 bases from V and 8 bases from J, with 17 bases between. CDR3 length equals 13 residues. Germline CDR1 DFQATT, CDR2 SNEGSKA (reference sequence).

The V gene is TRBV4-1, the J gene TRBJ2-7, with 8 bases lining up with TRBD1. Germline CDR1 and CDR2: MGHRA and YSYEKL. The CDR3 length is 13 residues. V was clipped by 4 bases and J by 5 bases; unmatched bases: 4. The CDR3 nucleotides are TGCGCCAGCAGCCGAGCACAGGGGGACGAGCAGTACTTC. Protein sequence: CASSRAQGDEQYF.

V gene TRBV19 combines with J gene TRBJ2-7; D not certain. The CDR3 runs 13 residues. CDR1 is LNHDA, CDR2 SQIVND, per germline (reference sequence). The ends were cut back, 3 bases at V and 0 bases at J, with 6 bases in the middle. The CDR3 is CASSMSSSYEQYF. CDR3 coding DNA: TGTGCCAGTAGTATGAGTAGCTCCTACGAGCAGTACTTC.

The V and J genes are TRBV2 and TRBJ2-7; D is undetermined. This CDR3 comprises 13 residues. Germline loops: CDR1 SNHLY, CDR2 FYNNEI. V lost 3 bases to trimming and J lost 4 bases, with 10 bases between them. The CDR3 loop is CASSDYGRYEQYF. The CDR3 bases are TGTGCCAGCAGTGATTATGGCCGGTACGAGCAGTACTTC. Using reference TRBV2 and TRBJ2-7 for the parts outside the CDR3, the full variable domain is EPEVTQTPSHQVTQMGQEVILRCVPISNHLYFYWYRQILGQKVEFLVSFYNNEISEKSEIFDDQFSVERPDGSNFTLKIRSTKLEDSAMYFCASSDYGRYEQYFGPGTRLTVT.

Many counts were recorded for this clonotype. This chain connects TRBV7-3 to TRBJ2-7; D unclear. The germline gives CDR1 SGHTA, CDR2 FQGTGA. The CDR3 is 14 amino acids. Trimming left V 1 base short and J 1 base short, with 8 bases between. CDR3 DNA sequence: TGTGCCAGCAGCTTAAGTGTCGGTTCCTACGAGCAGTACTTC. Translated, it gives CASSLSVGSYEQYF.

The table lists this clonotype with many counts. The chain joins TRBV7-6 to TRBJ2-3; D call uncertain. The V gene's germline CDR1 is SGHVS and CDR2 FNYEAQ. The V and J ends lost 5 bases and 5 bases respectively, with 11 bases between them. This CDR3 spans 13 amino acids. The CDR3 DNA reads TGTGCCAGCAGCCCCGGACGAAAAGATACGCAGTATTTT. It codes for CASSPGRKDTQYF.

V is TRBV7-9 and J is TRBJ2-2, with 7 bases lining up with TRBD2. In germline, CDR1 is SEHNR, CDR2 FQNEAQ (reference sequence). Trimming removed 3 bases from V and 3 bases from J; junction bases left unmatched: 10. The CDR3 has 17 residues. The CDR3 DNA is TGTGCCAGCAGCTTGGTTCGGCGGGAGAAGGACACCGGGGAGCTGTTTTTT. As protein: CASSLVRREKDTGELFF.